The 26 T cell receptor beta chains presented below share a single source sample, sequenced in a study of blood T cell repertoires in COVID-19. Sequencing was performed with immunoSEQ multiplex PCR; in TCRdb, only in-frame clones are kept and a portion is missing. Of 300,000 to 400,000 clones listed, approximately 86% are singletons. The sample comprised peripheral blood. The receptors originated from a human donor in a cohort sampled during active COVID-19.

This chain connects TRBV13 to TRBJ2-3, with 15 bases matching TRBD2. V trimming: 5 bases; J trimming: 5 bases; junction bases outside the gene matches: 8. Germline lookup yields CDR1 PRHDT and CDR2 FYEKMQ (reference sequence). CDR3 length: 17 amino acids. The CDR3 is CASSPTVGLAGGDTQYF. The CDR3 DNA follows: TGTGCCAGCAGCCCCACCGTGGGACTAGCGGGAGGAGATACGCAGTATTTT.

In the case of this clone: Here the CDR3 omits its conserved ending phenylalanine or tryptophan, so a read error is the likely source. This sequence joins TRBV6-1 and TRBJ2-7; TRBD2 is a possible D gene (5 bases). Trimming removed 2 bases at V and 4 bases at J, with 9 bases between. In germline, CDR1 is MNHNS, CDR2 SASEGT. The CDR3 spans 13 residues. The CDR3 nucleotides read TGTGCCAGCAGTGAATGGACTGGATACGAGCAGTACCTC. As protein: CASSEWTGYEQYL.

This clone was counted a single time. The chain employs TRBV5-1 and TRBJ1-2; the D is unclear. Germline loops: CDR1 SGHRS, CDR2 YFSETQ. The length of the CDR3 is 14 residues. V was pared by 3 bases and J by 5 bases, with 14 bases between. CDR3 amino acids: CASSSRVSGYGYTF. As DNA, the CDR3 is TGCGCCAGCAGCTCGCGGGTCTCTGGATATGGCTACACCTTC.

This chain uses TRBV5-4 with TRBJ2-3; the match to TRBD2 covers 12 bases. After removal of 4 bases from V and 4 bases from J, the junction contained 4 bases not matched to a gene. From germline, CDR1 is SGHNT and CDR2 YYREEE (reference sequence). The CDR3 sequence is 15 residues long. CDR3 coding DNA: TGTGCCAGCAGCGATCTAGCGGGAGGGTCAGATACGCAGTATTTT. Its protein product is CASSDLAGGSDTQYF.

This chain links TRBV25-1 with TRBJ1-6; no reliable D call. The CDR3 is made up of 13 amino acids. The germline V gene encodes CDR1 MGHDK and CDR2 SYGVNS. With 3 bases removed from V and 14 bases from J, the gap between germline ends came to 14 bases. The CDR3 sequence: CASSDDQDFSLHF. In DNA, the CDR3 is TGTGCCAGCAGTGATGATCAGGATTTTTCCCTCCACTTT.

The V and J genes are TRBV27 and TRBJ2-3; 9 nucleotides line up with TRBD2. The CDR3 sequence is 19 residues long. The ends lost 2 bases at V and 3 bases at J; junction bases unmatched: 15. Germline V CDR1 and CDR2: MNHEY, SMNVEV (reference sequence). CDR3 sequence reads: CASSLRFGREGRRTDTQYF. The CDR3 bases are TGTGCCAGCAGTTTACGGTTTGGGCGGGAGGGCCGTAGGACAGATACGCAGTATTTT.

The V and J genes are TRBV11-2 and TRBJ2-2, with D possibly matching TRBD2 (6 bases). Trimming took off 2 bases at V and 3 bases at J, with 16 bases between the two ends. From germline, CDR1 is SGHAT and CDR2 FQNNGV. There are 17 residues in the CDR3. The CDR3 region has the DNA TGTGCCAGCAGCTTATACGGCGGGGCCGTTCACACCGGGGAGCTGTTTTTT. Translated: CASSLYGGAVHTGELFF.

This chain links TRBV10-3 with TRBJ2-1; 8 nucleotides agree with TRBD2. The J segment lost 6 bases and the V segment lost 0 bases, leaving 7 bases of the junction unmatched. Germline CDR1 ENHRY, CDR2 SYGVKD. The CDR3 is 16 amino acids. This CDR3 is CAISESSAGGSNEQFF. The DNA for the CDR3 is TGTGCCATCAGTGAGTCGTCTGCGGGAGGTAGCAATGAGCAGTTCTTC.

V and J are TRBV3-1 (or the pseudogene TRBV3-2) and TRBJ2-5, with D possibly matching TRBD1 (7 bases). The CDR3 loop spans 17 amino acids. From germline, CDR1 is LGHDT and CDR2 YNNKEL (reference sequence). Deletions cut 0 bases from V and 2 bases from J, with 16 bases between. Here the CDR3 reads CASSQDLQGGLQETQYF. The CDR3 DNA is TGTGCCAGCAGCCAAGATTTGCAGGGGGGATTACAAGAGACCCAGTACTTC.

The chain has TRBV5-1 and TRBJ1-1; 7 nucleotides line up with TRBD1. V shed 0 bases and J 5 bases; nucleotides not matched to a gene: 16. This CDR3 has 18 amino acids. The germline V gene has CDR1 SGHRS and CDR2 YFSETQ. The CDR3 here is CASSLANRGKLSGTEAFF. CDR3 nucleotide sequence: TGCGCCAGCAGCTTGGCGAACAGGGGCAAACTGAGTGGGACTGAAGCTTTCTTT.

The DNA for the CDR3 is TGTGCCAGCTCACCACTCCTACAGGGGTCGAATGAAAAACTGTTTTTT. Translation gives CASSPLLQGSNEKLFF. The chain has TRBV18 and TRBJ1-4; TRBD1 aligns across 7 bases. Germline-derived CDR1 and CDR2 are KGHSH and LQKENI. This CDR3 has 16 residues. J gave up 5 bases and V 1 base, and 7 bases lay outside the gene matches.

This chain uses TRBV6-4 with TRBJ2-3; 11 nucleotides line up with TRBD2. V shed 4 bases, J shed 3 bases, and the junction held 3 bases outside the gene matches. Germline V CDR1 and CDR2: MRHNA, SNTAGT. The CDR3 is 15 amino acids. The CDR3 sequence: CASSALAGGTDTQYF. The CDR3 DNA sequence: TGTGCCAGCAGTGCGCTAGCGGGAGGAACAGATACGCAGTATTTT.

The V call is TRBV11-2, the J call TRBJ2-1; D is possibly TRBD2 (5 bases). The V and J ends lost 5 bases and 6 bases respectively, with 11 bases between them. Germline V lookup: CDR1 SGHAT, CDR2 FQNNGV. This CDR3 comprises 13 residues. DNA of the CDR3: TGTGCCAGCAGCGCGGCACTAGGCAATGAGCAGTTCTTC. Translated, it gives CASSAALGNEQFF. Together with reference TRBV11-2 and TRBJ2-1, the CDR3 gives the full variable domain: EAGVAQSPRYKIIEKRQSVAFWCNPISGHATLYWYQQILGQGPKLLIQFQNNGVVDDSQLPKDRFSAERLKGVDSTLKIQPAKLEDSAVYLCASSAALGNEQFFGPGTRLTVL.

The rearrangement uses TRBV2 and TRBJ1-3; D is unclear. Germline V gene data show CDR1 as SNHLY and CDR2 as FYNNEI. Deletions cut 3 bases from V and 0 bases from J, with 12 bases between. The CDR3 has 16 amino acids. CDR3 DNA: TGTGCCAGCAGTGATCAAGGCAGGTCCTCTGGAAACACCATATATTTT. Its protein product is CASSDQGRSSGNTIYF.

This chain links TRBV6-1 with TRBJ2-7; 8 nucleotides align to TRBD1. Germline CDR1 MNHNS, CDR2 SASEGT. V shed 3 bases, J shed 4 bases, and the junction held 17 bases outside the gene matches. The CDR3 runs to 18 residues. The CDR3 protein is CASSEGYPTGDRNYEQYF. In DNA form, the CDR3 reads TGTGCCAGCAGTGAGGGTTATCCTACGGGGGACAGGAATTACGAGCAGTACTTC.

V is TRBV4-1 and J is TRBJ2-1, with a tentative D call TRBD1 (5 bases). V was clipped by 0 bases and J by 6 bases, with 9 bases between them. Germline CDR1 MGHRA, CDR2 YSYEKL. The CDR3 totals 14 residues. The CDR3 is CASSQDPGLNEQFF. DNA for the CDR3: TGCGCCAGCAGCCAAGATCCAGGGCTCAATGAGCAGTTCTTC.

The rearrangement joins TRBV21-1 to TRBJ2-5; the D call of TRBD2 is as the table states it, not checked on the DNA. TRBV21-1 is described as a pseudogene. This CDR3 has 17 residues. Here the CDR3 DNA reads TGTGCCAGCAGCCAAGGGGTTAGCGGGGGGCATCAAGAGACCCAGTACTTC. It is translated as CASSQGVSGGHQETQYF.

Remarks on this clone: One end of the junction is discordant with germline, which a read error may explain. The chain is built from TRBV7-7 and TRBJ2-5; TRBD1 aligns across 12 bases. Germline-derived CDR1 and CDR2 are SSHAT and FNYEAQ (reference sequence). This CDR3 has 17 residues. The CDR3, as DNA: TGTGCTAGCAGCTTAGGGACAGGGGGCGCAGGGGGAGAGACCCAGTACTTC. It yields the protein CASSLGTGGAGGETQYF.

Here the CDR3 DNA reads TGTGCCAGCAGCTTAAGGGACAGGACTAACTATGGCTACACCTTC. Its protein is CASSLRDRTNYGYTF. The chain combines TRBV7-8 with TRBJ1-2, with 8 bases fitting TRBD1. The junction had 2 bases not matched to a gene; V was cut back by 2 bases and J by 0 bases. This CDR3 has 15 amino acids. CDR1 and CDR2 from the germline V gene are SGHVS and FQNEAQ. The full variable domain, completed using reference TRBV7-8 and TRBJ1-2, is GAGVSQSPRYKVAKRGQDVALRCDPISGHVSLFWYQQALGQGPEFLTYFQNEAQLDKSGLPSDRFFAERPEGSVSTLKIQRTQQEDSAVYLCASSLRDRTNYGYTFGSGTRLTVV.

V and J are TRBV21-1 and TRBJ2-2; no DNA check was done on the table's D call, TRBD2. TRBV21-1 is labeled a pseudogene. This CDR3 is built from 18 residues. The CDR3 spells CASSKARMGTSDTGELFF. The CDR3 bases are TGTGCCAGCAGCAAAGCTCGGATGGGGACTAGCGACACCGGGGAGCTGTTTTTT.

This chain joins TRBV5-1 and TRBJ2-7, with D possibly TRBD1 on 5 matching bases. The germline V and J ends were trimmed by 0 bases and 3 bases, with 10 bases remaining between them. The germline CDR1 and CDR2 sequences are SGHRS and YFSETQ. The CDR3 contains 14 residues. CDR3 sequence (DNA): TGCGCCAGCAGCTTGGATGGGGCAGACTACGAGCAGTACTTC. Its protein product is CASSLDGADYEQYF. Based on the CDR3 plus reference TRBV5-1 and TRBJ2-7, the full variable domain is KAGVTQTPRYLIKTRGQQVTLSCSPISGHRSVSWYQQTPGQGLQFLFEYFSETQRNKGNFPGRFSGRQFSNSRSEMNVSTLELGDSALYLCASSLDGADYEQYFGPGTRLTVT.

This chain joins TRBV18 and TRBJ1-5; 9 bases align to TRBD1. The CDR3 totals 14 residues. The V segment lost 4 bases and the J segment 5 bases; nucleotides outside the gene matches: 3. Germline CDR1 reads KGHSH; CDR2 reads LQKENI. CDR3 protein: CASSLGQGHQPQHF. The DNA for the CDR3 is TGTGCCAGCTCACTGGGACAGGGCCATCAGCCCCAGCATTTT.

This chain joins TRBV23-1 and TRBJ1-3; D unresolved. TRBV23-1 is classed as an ORF, of uncertain function. The V gene lost 0 bases and the J gene lost 2 bases, with 14 bases spanning the gap. The CDR3 sequence is 17 residues long. CDR3 nucleotides: TGCGCCAGCAGTCAATCGGGCTCCGGGAGGCCTGGAAACACCATATATTTT. It codes for CASSQSGSGRPGNTIYF.

The gene calls are TRBV7-2 and TRBJ1-6; 10 bases agree with TRBD1. V shed 4 bases, J shed 8 bases, and the junction held 8 bases outside the gene matches. The CDR3 spans 16 residues. Germline loops: CDR1 SGHTA, CDR2 FQGNSA. The chain's CDR3 is CASSSVAGTGDSPLHF. In nucleotides, the CDR3 is TGTGCCAGCAGCTCTGTTGCCGGGACAGGGGATTCACCCCTCCACTTT.

This chain links TRBV30 with TRBJ1-4; D gene uncertain. The CDR3 has 11 amino acids. V was clipped by 0 bases and J by 7 bases, with 3 bases between them. Per germline, CDR1 GTSNPN and CDR2 SVGIG (reference sequence). The CDR3 sequence is CAWSVSEKLFF. CDR3 in DNA: TGTGCCTGGAGTGTCTCTGAAAAACTGTTTTTT.

The V call is TRBV7-2, the J call TRBJ1-1; TRBD1 might be the D (6 bases). This CDR3 has 15 residues. CDR1 is SGHTA, CDR2 FQGNSA, per germline. The V gene lost 2 bases and the J gene lost 1 base, with 11 bases spanning the gap. CDR3 amino acids: CASSLLQGGNTEAFF. In nucleotides, the CDR3 is TGTGCCAGCAGCTTATTACAGGGTGGGAACACTGAAGCTTTCTTT.